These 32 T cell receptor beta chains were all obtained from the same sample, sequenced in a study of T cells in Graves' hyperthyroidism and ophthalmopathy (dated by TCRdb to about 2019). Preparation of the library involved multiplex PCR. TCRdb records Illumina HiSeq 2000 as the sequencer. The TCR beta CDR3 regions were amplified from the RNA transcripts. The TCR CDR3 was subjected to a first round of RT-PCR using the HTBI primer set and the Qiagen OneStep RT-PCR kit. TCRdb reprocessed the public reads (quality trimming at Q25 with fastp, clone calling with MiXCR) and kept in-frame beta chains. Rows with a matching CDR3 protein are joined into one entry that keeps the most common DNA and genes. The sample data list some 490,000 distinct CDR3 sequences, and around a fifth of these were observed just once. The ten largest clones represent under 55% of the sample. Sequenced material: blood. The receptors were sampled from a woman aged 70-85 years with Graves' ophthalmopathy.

CDR3 sequence reads: CASSEGQGARGEQFF. The DNA of the CDR3 is TGCGCCAGCAGCGAGGGACAGGGGGCGCGAGGTGAGCAGTTCTTC. V and J are TRBV5-1 and TRBJ2-1; 12 bases are shared with TRBD1. Germline V gene data show CDR1 as SGHRS and CDR2 as YFSETQ. V was clipped by 4 bases and J by 9 bases; unmatched bases: 8. This CDR3 is built from 15 residues.

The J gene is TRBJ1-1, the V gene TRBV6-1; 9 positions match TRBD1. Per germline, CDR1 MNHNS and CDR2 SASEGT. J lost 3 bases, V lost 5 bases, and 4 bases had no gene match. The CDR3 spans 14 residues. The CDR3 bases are TGTGCCAGCAGTTCCTGGACAGGGGACACTGAAGCTTTCTTT. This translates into CASSSWTGDTEAFF.

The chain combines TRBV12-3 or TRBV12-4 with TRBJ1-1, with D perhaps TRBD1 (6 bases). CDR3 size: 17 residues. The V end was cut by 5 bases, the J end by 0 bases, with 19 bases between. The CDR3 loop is CASSLNTGGWMNTEAFF. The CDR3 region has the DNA TGTGCCAGCAGTCTCAATACGGGGGGCTGGATGAACACTGAAGCTTTCTTT.

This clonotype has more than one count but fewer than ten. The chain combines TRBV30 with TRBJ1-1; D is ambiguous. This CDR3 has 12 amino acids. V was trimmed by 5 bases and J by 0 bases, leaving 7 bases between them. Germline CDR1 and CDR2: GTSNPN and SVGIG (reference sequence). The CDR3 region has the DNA TGTGCCTGGGGACGGATGAACACTGAAGCTTTCTTT. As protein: CAWGRMNTEAFF.

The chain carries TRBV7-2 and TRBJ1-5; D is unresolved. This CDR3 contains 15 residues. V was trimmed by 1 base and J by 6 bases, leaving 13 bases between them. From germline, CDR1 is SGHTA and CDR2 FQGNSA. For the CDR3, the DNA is TGTGCCAGCAGCTTAGTTGGGGATTGGAGTCAGCCCCAGCATTTT. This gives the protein CASSLVGDWSQPQHF.

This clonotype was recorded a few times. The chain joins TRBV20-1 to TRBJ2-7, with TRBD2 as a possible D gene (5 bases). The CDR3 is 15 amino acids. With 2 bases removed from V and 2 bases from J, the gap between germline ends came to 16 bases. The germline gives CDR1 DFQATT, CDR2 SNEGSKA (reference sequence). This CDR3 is CSARRDPDFTYEQYF. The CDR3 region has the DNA TGCAGTGCTAGAAGAGATCCGGACTTTACCTACGAGCAGTACTTC.

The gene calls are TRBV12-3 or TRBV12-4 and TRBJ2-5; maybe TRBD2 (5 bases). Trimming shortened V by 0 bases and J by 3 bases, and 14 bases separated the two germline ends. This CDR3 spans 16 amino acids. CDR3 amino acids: CASSLALAVGEETQYF. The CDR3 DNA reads TGTGCCAGCAGTTTAGCGCTAGCTGTTGGCGAAGAGACCCAGTACTTC.

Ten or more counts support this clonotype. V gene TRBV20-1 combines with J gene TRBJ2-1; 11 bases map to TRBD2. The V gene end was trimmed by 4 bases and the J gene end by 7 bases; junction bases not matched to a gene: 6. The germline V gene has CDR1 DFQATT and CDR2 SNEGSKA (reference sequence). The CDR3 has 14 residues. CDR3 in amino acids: CSATGLAGSNEQFF. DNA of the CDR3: TGCAGTGCTACTGGACTAGCGGGTAGTAATGAGCAGTTCTTC.

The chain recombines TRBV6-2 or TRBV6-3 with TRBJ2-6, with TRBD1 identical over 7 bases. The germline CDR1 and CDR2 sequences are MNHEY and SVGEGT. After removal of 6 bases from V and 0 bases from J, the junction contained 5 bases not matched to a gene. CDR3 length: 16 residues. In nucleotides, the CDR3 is TGTGCCAGCAGCCGAGGACAGGACTCTGGGGCCAACGTCCTGACTTTC. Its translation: CASSRGQDSGANVLTF.

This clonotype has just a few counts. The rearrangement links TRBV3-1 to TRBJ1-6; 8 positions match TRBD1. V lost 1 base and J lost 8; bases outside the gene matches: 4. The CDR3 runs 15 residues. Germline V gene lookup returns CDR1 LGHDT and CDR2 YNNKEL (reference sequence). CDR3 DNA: TGTGCCAGCAGCCAAGGATACAGGGGGGATTCACCCCTCCACTTT. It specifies CASSQGYRGDSPLHF.

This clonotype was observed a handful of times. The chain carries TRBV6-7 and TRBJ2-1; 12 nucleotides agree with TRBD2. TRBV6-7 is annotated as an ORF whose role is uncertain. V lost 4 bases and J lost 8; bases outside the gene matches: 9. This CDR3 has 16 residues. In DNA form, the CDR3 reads TGTGCCAGCAGTTCTCTGGGACTAGCGGGTGGCGATGAGCAGTTCTTC. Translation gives CASSSLGLAGGDEQFF.

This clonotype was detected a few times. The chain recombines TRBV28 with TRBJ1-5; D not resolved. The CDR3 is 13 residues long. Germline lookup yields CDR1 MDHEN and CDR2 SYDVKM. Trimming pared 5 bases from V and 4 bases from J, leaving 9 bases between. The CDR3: CASSPTQNQPQHF. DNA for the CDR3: TGTGCCAGCAGTCCGACACAAAATCAGCCCCAGCATTTT.

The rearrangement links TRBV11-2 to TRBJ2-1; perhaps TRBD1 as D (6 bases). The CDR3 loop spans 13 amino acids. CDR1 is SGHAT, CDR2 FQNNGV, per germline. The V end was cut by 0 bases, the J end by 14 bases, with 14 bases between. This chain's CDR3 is CASSLDRSGVKFF. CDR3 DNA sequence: TGTGCCAGCAGCTTAGATCGGTCAGGGGTCAAGTTCTTC.

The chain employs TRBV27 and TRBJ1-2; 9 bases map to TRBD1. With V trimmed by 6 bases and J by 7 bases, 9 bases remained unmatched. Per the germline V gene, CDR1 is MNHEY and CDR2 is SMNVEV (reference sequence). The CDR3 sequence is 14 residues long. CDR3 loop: CASRKGQGPGGYTF. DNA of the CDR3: TGTGCCAGCAGAAAGGGACAGGGTCCGGGTGGCTACACCTTC.

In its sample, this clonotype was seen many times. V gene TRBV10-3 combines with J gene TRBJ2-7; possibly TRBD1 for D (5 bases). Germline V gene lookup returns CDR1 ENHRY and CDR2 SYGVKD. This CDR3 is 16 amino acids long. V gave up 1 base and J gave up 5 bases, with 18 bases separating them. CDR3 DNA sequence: TGTGCCATCAGTGAGTTTGAACCAGGGTGGGTTCACGAGCAGTACTTC. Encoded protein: CAISEFEPGWVHEQYF.

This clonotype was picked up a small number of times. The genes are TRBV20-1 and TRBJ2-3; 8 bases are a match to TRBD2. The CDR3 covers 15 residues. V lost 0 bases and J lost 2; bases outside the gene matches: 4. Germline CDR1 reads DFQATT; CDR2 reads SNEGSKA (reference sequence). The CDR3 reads CSARDAREVTDTQYF. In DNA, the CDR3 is TGCAGTGCTAGAGATGCGCGGGAGGTCACAGATACGCAGTATTTT.

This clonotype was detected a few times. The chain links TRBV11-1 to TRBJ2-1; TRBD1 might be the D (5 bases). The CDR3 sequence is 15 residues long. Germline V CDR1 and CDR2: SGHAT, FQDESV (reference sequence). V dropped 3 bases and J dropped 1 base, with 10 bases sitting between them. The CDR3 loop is CASSFAGRSYNEQFF. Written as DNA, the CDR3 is TGTGCCAGCAGCTTTGCAGGGCGATCCTACAATGAGCAGTTCTTC.

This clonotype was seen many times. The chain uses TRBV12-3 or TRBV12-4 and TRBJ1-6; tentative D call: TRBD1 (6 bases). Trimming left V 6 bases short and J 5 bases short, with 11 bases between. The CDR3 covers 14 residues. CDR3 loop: CASRPRGNNSPLHF. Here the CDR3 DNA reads TGTGCCAGCAGACCCAGGGGCAATAATTCACCCCTCCACTTT.

In DNA, the CDR3 is TGTGCCAGTAGTATAGAACAAGGCCTAATAGCCAATGAGCAGTTCTTC. It translates to CASSIEQGLIANEQFF. This chain connects TRBV19 to TRBJ2-1; D is unresolved. Per germline, CDR1 LNHDA and CDR2 SQIVND (reference sequence). The CDR3 is 16 amino acids. V lost 0 bases, J lost 6 bases, and 15 bases lay in between. Filled out from reference TRBV19 and TRBJ2-1, the complete variable domain reads DGGITQSPKYLFRKEGQNVTLSCEQNLNHDAMYWYRQDPGQGLRLIYYSQIVNDFQKGDIAEGYSVSREKKESFPLTVTSAQKNPTAFYLCASSIEQGLIANEQFFGPGTRLTVL.

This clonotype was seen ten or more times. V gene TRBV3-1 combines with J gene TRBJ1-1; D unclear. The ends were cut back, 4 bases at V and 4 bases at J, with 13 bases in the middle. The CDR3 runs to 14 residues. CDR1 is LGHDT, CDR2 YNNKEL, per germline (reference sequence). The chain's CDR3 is CASSPKVGSTEAFF. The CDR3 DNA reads TGTGCCAGCAGCCCCAAGGTCGGCAGCACTGAAGCTTTCTTT.

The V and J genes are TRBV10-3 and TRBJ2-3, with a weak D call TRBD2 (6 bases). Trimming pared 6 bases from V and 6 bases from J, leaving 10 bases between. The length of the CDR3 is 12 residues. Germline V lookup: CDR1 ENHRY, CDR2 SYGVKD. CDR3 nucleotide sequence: TGTGCCATCAGCGCTCTAGCGGATACGCAGTATTTT. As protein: CAISALADTQYF.

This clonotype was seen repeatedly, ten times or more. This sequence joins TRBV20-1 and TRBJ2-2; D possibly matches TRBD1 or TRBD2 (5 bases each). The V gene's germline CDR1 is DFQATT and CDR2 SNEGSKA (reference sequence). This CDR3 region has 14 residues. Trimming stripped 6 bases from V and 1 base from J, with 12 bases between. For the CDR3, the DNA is TGCAGTGCGCGTCCGGGGCAGAACACCGGGGAGCTGTTTTTT. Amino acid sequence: CSARPGQNTGELFF.

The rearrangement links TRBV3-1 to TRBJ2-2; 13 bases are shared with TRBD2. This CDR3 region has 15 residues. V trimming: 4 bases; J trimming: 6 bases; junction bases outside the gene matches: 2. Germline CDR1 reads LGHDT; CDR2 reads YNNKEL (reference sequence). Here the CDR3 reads CASSRTSGSSGELFF. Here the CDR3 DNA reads TGTGCCAGCAGCCGGACTAGCGGGAGTTCCGGGGAGCTGTTTTTT.

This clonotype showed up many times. CDR3 region: CASSSDRAYEKLFF. The CDR3 region has the DNA TGTGCCAGCAGCTCAGACAGGGCTTATGAAAAACTGTTTTTT. The rearrangement links TRBV7-4 to TRBJ1-4; 7 bases line up with TRBD1. The junction had 5 bases not matched to a gene; V was cut back by 4 bases and J by 6 bases. CDR1 SGHVT and CDR2 SQSDAQ come from the germline V gene. The CDR3 sequence is 14 residues long.

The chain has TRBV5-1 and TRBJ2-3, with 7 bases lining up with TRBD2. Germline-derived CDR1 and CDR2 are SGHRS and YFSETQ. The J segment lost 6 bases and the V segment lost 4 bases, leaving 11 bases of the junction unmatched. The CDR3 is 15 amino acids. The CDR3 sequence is CASSRGGGSGDTQYF. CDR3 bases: TGCGCCAGCAGCCGTGGAGGCGGGAGTGGCGATACGCAGTATTTT. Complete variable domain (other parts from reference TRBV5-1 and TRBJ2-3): KAGVTQTPRYLIKTRGQQVTLSCSPISGHRSVSWYQQTPGQGLQFLFEYFSETQRNKGNFPGRFSGRQFSNSRSEMNVSTLELGDSALYLCASSRGGGSGDTQYFGPGTRLTVL.

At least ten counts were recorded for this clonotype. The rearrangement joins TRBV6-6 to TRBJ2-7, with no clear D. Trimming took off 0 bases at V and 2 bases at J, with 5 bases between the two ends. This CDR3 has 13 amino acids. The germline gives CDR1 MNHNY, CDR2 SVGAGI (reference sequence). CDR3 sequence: CASSYSGTYEQYF. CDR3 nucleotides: TGTGCCAGCAGTTACTCGGGTACCTACGAGCAGTACTTC.

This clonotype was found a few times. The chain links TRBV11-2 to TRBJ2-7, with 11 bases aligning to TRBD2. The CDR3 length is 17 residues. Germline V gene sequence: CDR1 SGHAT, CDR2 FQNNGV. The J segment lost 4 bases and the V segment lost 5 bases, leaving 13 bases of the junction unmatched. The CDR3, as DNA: TGTGCCAGCAGCCCCGGGGCTCCGGGACTAGCGGATTACGAGCAGTACTTC. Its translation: CASSPGAPGLADYEQYF.

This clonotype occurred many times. Here the CDR3 reads CSQMRGMNTEAFF. CDR3 bases: TGCAGCCAGATGAGGGGAATGAACACTGAAGCTTTCTTT. The rearrangement uses TRBV20-1 and TRBJ1-1; possibly TRBD1 for D (5 bases). The CDR3 contains 13 residues. Germline lookup yields CDR1 DFQATT and CDR2 SNEGSKA (reference sequence).

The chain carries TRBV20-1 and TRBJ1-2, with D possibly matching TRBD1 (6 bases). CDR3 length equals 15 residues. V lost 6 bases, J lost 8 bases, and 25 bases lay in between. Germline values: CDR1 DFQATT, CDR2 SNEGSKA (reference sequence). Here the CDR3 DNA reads TGCAGTGCCCTGCGGACAGCTTATCCCGGGGAGGGCTACACCTTC. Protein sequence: CSALRTAYPGEGYTF.

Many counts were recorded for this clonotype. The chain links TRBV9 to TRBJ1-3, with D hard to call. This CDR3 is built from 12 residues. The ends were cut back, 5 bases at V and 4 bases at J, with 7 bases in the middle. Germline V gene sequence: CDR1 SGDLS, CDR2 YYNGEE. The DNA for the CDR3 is TGTGCCAGCAGGGGTCCCGGAAACACCATATATTTT. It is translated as CASRGPGNTIYF.

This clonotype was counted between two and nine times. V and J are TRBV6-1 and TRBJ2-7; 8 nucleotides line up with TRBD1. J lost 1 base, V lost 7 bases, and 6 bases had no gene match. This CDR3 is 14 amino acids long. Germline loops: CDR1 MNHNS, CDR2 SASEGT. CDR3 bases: TGTGCCAGCAAGATGGGACAGGCGTCCTACGAGCAGTACTTC. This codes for CASKMGQASYEQYF.

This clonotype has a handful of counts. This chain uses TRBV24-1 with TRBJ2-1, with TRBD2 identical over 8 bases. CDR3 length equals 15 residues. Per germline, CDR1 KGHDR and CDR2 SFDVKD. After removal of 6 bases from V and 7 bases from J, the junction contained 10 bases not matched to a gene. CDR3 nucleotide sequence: TGTGCCACCAGTCTCAGCGGGAGTGTAAAGAATGAGCAGTTCTTC. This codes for CATSLSGSVKNEQFF.